The 30 T cell receptor beta chains reported below all come from one sample, sequenced in a study of blood T cell repertoires in COVID-19. Libraries were prepared by immunoSEQ multiplex PCR; TCRdb keeps only in-frame clonotypes and omits some of them. The sample shows around 170,000 clones, 88% of them seen only once. The specimen sequenced was PBMCs or T cells enriched from blood (not recorded which). These receptors were collected from a woman aged 18-29 years who had recovered from COVID-19.

The rearrangement joins TRBV3-1 (or the pseudogene TRBV3-2) to TRBJ2-7; no definite D call. The V gene lost 3 bases and the J gene lost 0 bases, with 12 bases spanning the gap. CDR1 and CDR2 from the germline V gene are LGHDT and YNNKEL (reference sequence). The CDR3 runs to 15 residues. The CDR3 region is CASSHDDSYSYEQYF. The DNA of the CDR3 is TGTGCCAGCAGCCACGACGACTCTTACTCCTACGAGCAGTACTTC.

The chain has TRBV3-1 (or the pseudogene TRBV3-2) and TRBJ1-6; no clear D gene. The V end was cut by 1 base, the J end by 1 base, with 8 bases between. The germline V gene encodes CDR1 LGHDT and CDR2 YNNKEL (reference sequence). The CDR3 extends over 16 amino acids. The CDR3: CASSQGAGSYNSPLHF. For the CDR3, the DNA is TGTGCCAGCAGCCAAGGTGCGGGATCCTATAATTCACCCCTCCACTTT.

This clone was observed a handful of times. V and J are TRBV7-9 and TRBJ2-1; maybe TRBD2 (6 bases). CDR1 SEHNR and CDR2 FQNEAQ come from the germline V gene (reference sequence). This CDR3 has 14 residues. Trimming took 7 bases from V and 5 from J, leaving 15 bases between them. The CDR3 sequence: CASKSGWENNEQFF. CDR3 in DNA: TGTGCCAGCAAAAGCGGGTGGGAAAACAATGAGCAGTTCTTC.

The chain joins TRBV5-3 to TRBJ2-7; 11 positions match TRBD2. TRBV5-3 is recorded as an ORF, its role being uncertain. J was trimmed by 0 bases and V by 0 bases; bases with no gene match: 2. This CDR3 contains 16 residues. CDR3 in DNA: TGTGCCAGAAGCTTGGGACTAGCGGGGATCTCCTACGAGCAGTACTTC. Its protein product is CARSLGLAGISYEQYF.

This clone was recorded once. The chain has TRBV28 and TRBJ2-5, with TRBD1 identical over 8 bases. CDR3 length: 14 residues. Germline V gene data show CDR1 as MDHEN and CDR2 as SYDVKM. V shed 6 bases and J 4 bases; nucleotides not matched to a gene: 7. This CDR3 is CASRQGASIETQYF. The CDR3 DNA follows: TGTGCCAGCAGGCAGGGGGCCTCAATAGAGACCCAGTACTTC.

CDR3 DNA sequence: TGCACCATCCTGTCCTTAGGGGGCTCCCGAAAACTGTTTTTT. Translating gives CTILSLGGSRKLFF. V gene TRBV1 combines with J gene TRBJ1-4; the table's D gene call, TRBD1, was not cross checked with the DNA. TRBV1 is tagged as a pseudogene. The CDR3 has 14 amino acids.

The CDR3 is CASSYAGGPLSGELFF. DNA for the CDR3: TGTGCCAGCAGCTACGCGGGAGGGCCTTTGAGCGGGGAGCTGTTTTTT. The chain employs TRBV7-3 and TRBJ2-2; 9 bases match TRBD2. Germline V gene lookup returns CDR1 SGHTA and CDR2 FQGTGA. J lost 7 bases, V lost 4 bases, and 10 bases had no gene match. The CDR3 is 16 residues long.

This clone was counted a single time. The rearrangement uses TRBV7-2 and TRBJ2-1; 7 bases align to TRBD2. The CDR3 totals 17 residues. V shed 5 bases and J 0 bases; nucleotides not matched to a gene: 10. CDR1 is SGHTA, CDR2 FQGNSA, per germline. CDR3 residues: CASSQTSSSRSYNEQFF. CDR3 in DNA: TGTGCCAGCAGCCAGACTAGCTCAAGCCGCTCCTACAATGAGCAGTTCTTC.

J is TRBJ2-3 and V is TRBV7-2, with D hard to call. Germline V CDR1 and CDR2: SGHTA, FQGNSA. This CDR3 has 13 residues. With 3 bases removed from V and 0 bases from J, the gap between germline ends came to 4 bases. The CDR3 coding sequence is TGTGCCAGCAGCTTCGTAAGCACAGATACGCAGTATTTT. Its translation: CASSFVSTDTQYF.

This rearrangement joins TRBV6-5 to TRBJ1-2, with 9 bases identical to TRBD1. The CDR3 contains 12 residues. From germline, CDR1 is MNHEY and CDR2 SVGAGI. Losses at the gene ends were 9 bases for V and 8 bases for J; bases not matched to a gene: 7. The CDR3 region is CASGDRVEGYTF. The CDR3 DNA reads TGTGCCAGTGGGGACAGGGTGGAGGGCTACACCTTC.

The genes are TRBV4-1 and TRBJ2-2; a possible D gene is TRBD2 (5 bases). CDR3 length: 15 amino acids. The V end was cut by 0 bases, the J end by 7 bases, with 12 bases between. CDR1 is MGHRA and CDR2 is YSYEKL in the germline V gene. The CDR3 here is CASSQEARDDGELFF. In DNA, the CDR3 is TGCGCCAGCAGCCAAGAGGCACGGGATGACGGGGAGCTGTTTTTT.

The V gene is TRBV3-1 (or the pseudogene TRBV3-2), the J gene TRBJ2-5; a weak D match, TRBD2 (5 bases). V was pared by 4 bases and J by 1 base, with 16 bases between. This CDR3 has 16 amino acids. Per the germline V gene, CDR1 is LGHDT and CDR2 is YNNKEL (reference sequence). The chain's CDR3 is CASSRYSEGPQETQYF. CDR3 DNA sequence: TGTGCCAGCAGCCGCTATAGCGAAGGCCCCCAAGAGACCCAGTACTTC.

This chain uses TRBV14 with TRBJ2-7; TRBD1 matches 8 bases. This CDR3 contains 18 residues. In germline, CDR1 is SGHDN, CDR2 FVKESK. Trimming took 2 bases from V and 5 from J; bases not matched to a gene: 17. This CDR3 reads CASSQMILPGQGADEQYF. CDR3 in DNA: TGTGCCAGCAGCCAAATGATCCTCCCCGGACAGGGAGCCGACGAGCAGTACTTC.

This clone was found a few times. The CDR3 nucleotides are TGCGCCAGCAGATTGACTAGCGGGACTTTGGATACGCAGTATTTT. Its protein is CASRLTSGTLDTQYF. The V call is TRBV5-1, the J call TRBJ2-3, with 11 nucleotides matching TRBD2. V was pared by 5 bases and J by 6 bases, with 8 bases of the junction left unmatched. The length of the CDR3 is 15 residues. Germline V lookup: CDR1 SGHRS, CDR2 YFSETQ. Drawing the rest from reference TRBV5-1 and TRBJ2-3, the complete variable domain is KAGVTQTPRYLIKTRGQQVTLSCSPISGHRSVSWYQQTPGQGLQFLFEYFSETQRNKGNFPGRFSGRQFSNSRSEMNVSTLELGDSALYLCASRLTSGTLDTQYFGPGTRLTVL.

The chain has TRBV10-2 and TRBJ1-1; 7 bases are shared with TRBD1. The CDR3 extends over 14 amino acids. Unmatched junction bases numbered 4, after V lost 6 bases and J lost 0 bases. The germline V gene has CDR1 WSHSY and CDR2 SAAADI. The CDR3 coding sequence is TGCGCCAGCAGGCGGGACAGCTTGAACACTGAAGCTTTCTTT. Its protein product is CASRRDSLNTEAFF.

The gene calls are TRBV13 and TRBJ2-3; unclear D gene. The V gene's germline CDR1 is PRHDT and CDR2 FYEKMQ (reference sequence). The germline V and J ends were trimmed by 2 bases and 14 bases, with 14 bases remaining between them. CDR3 length equals 12 residues. The CDR3 loop is CASSLYEIARYF. The CDR3 nucleotides are TGTGCCAGCAGCTTATATGAAATAGCCCGGTATTTT.

Here the CDR3 DNA reads TGTGCCAGCAGTATCCCGGGGGCCTACGAGCAGTACTTC. It specifies CASSIPGAYEQYF. The chain employs TRBV28 and TRBJ2-7, with D possibly being TRBD2 (6 bases). This CDR3 contains 13 residues. Trimming shortened V by 5 bases and J by 2 bases, and 10 bases separated the two germline ends. Per germline, CDR1 MDHEN and CDR2 SYDVKM.

J is TRBJ1-4 and V is TRBV5-1; D call uncertain. The germline V gene encodes CDR1 SGHRS and CDR2 YFSETQ. The CDR3 is 13 residues long. Trimming cost V 0 bases and J 7 bases, with 7 bases left between them. The CDR3 sequence: CASSLDHSEKLFF. The CDR3 bases are TGCGCCAGCAGCTTGGACCACAGTGAAAAACTGTTTTTT.

This clone was observed a single time. This chain connects TRBV5-1 to TRBJ2-3; possible D gene TRBD1, 6 bases. Germline CDR1 reads SGHRS; CDR2 reads YFSETQ. This CDR3 region has 15 residues. The ends were cut back, 0 bases at V and 3 bases at J, with 11 bases in the middle. DNA for the CDR3: TGCGCCAGCAGCTTGGCAGGGGCAAGGACAGATACGCAGTATTTT. As protein: CASSLAGARTDTQYF.

The rearrangement joins TRBV28 to TRBJ2-7; D not certain. The CDR3 length is 12 residues. Germline values: CDR1 MDHEN, CDR2 SYDVKM. The CDR3 DNA reads as TGTGGGTGTGGGCAGAGAGCCTACGAGCAGTACTTC. Its translation is CGCGQRAYEQYF.

In its sample, this clone was seen a few times. V usage is TRBV5-6 and J usage is TRBJ1-1; D not certain. Trimming stripped 0 bases from V and 3 bases from J, with 9 bases between. CDR3 size: 14 residues. Looked up from germline, CDR1 is SGHDT and CDR2 is YYEEEE. CDR3 in amino acids: CASSLGRGYTEAFF. The CDR3 nucleotides are TGTGCCAGCAGCTTGGGGCGGGGTTACACTGAAGCTTTCTTT.

CDR3 nucleotides: TGTGCCAGCAGTTTAACAGGGTACGAGCAGTACTTC. Protein sequence: CASSLTGYEQYF. The chain joins TRBV28 to TRBJ2-7, with D possibly matching TRBD1 (6 bases). V was trimmed by 2 bases and J by 4 bases, leaving 6 bases between them. In germline, CDR1 is MDHEN, CDR2 SYDVKM. This CDR3 contains 12 residues.

This chain connects TRBV15 to TRBJ2-3; possibly TRBD2 for D (6 bases). Germline assignment: CDR1 LNHNV and CDR2 YYDKDF (reference sequence). Trimming shortened V by 6 bases and J by 2 bases, and 15 bases separated the two germline ends. The CDR3 covers 15 residues. CDR3 residues: CATRKDGGVTDTQYF. For the CDR3, the DNA is TGTGCCACCAGGAAGGATGGCGGGGTCACAGATACGCAGTATTTT. Filled out from reference TRBV15 and TRBJ2-3, the complete variable domain reads DAMVIQNPRYQVTQFGKPVTLSCSQTLNHNVMYWYQQKSSQAPKLLFHYYDKDFNNEADTPDNFQSRRPNTSFCFLDIRSPGLGDTAMYLCATRKDGGVTDTQYFGPGTRLTVL.

The chain employs TRBV6-2 or TRBV6-3 and TRBJ1-5, with a possible D match to TRBD1 (5 bases). This CDR3 contains 15 residues. With 0 bases removed from V and 7 bases from J, the gap between germline ends came to 13 bases. CDR1 is MNHEY, CDR2 SVGEGT, per germline. For the CDR3, the DNA is TGTGCCAGCAGTTACTCTTCGGGGGAAGGGCAGCCCCAGCATTTT. It codes for CASSYSSGEGQPQHF.

The chain recombines TRBV7-2 with TRBJ1-3, with TRBD1 as a possible D gene (5 bases). The CDR3 is made up of 16 amino acids. The germline CDR1 and CDR2 sequences are SGHTA and FQGNSA. Trimming left V 1 base short and J 0 bases short, with 10 bases between. CDR3 in DNA: TGTGCCAGCAGCTTAGACGGACACTCCTCTGGAAACACCATATATTTT. Amino acid sequence: CASSLDGHSSGNTIYF.

This chain joins TRBV30 and TRBJ1-1; weak D call: TRBD1 (5 bases). The ends were cut back, 4 bases at V and 3 bases at J, with 9 bases in the middle. The CDR3 sequence is 12 residues long. The germline V gene has CDR1 GTSNPN and CDR2 SVGIG (reference sequence). The CDR3 DNA is TGTGCCTGGAACAGGCTTGACACTGAAGCTTTCTTT. As protein: CAWNRLDTEAFF.

DNA for the CDR3: TGTGCCAGCTCACGACAAGAAATGAACACTGAAGCTTTCTTT. Translating gives CASSRQEMNTEAFF. V is TRBV18 and J is TRBJ1-1, with unresolved D. Germline CDR1 reads KGHSH; CDR2 reads LQKENI. V was pared by 4 bases and J by 0 bases, with 9 bases between. CDR3 length: 14 amino acids.

The rearrangement uses TRBV7-9 and TRBJ2-3; D uncertain. CDR1 is SEHNR, CDR2 FQNEAQ, per germline (reference sequence). This CDR3 is 13 amino acids long. Trimming removed 2 bases from V and 3 bases from J, with 6 bases in between. CDR3 nucleotide sequence: TGTGCCAGCAGCTTATTGAGAACAGATACGCAGTATTTT. This gives the protein CASSLLRTDTQYF.

This clone was counted only a few times. The rearrangement links TRBV2 to TRBJ2-7; 8 nucleotides match TRBD1. This CDR3 spans 12 amino acids. The germline V gene has CDR1 SNHLY and CDR2 FYNNEI. The V segment lost 8 bases and the J segment 6 bases; nucleotides outside the gene matches: 6. The CDR3 protein is CASRGQGFEQYF. The DNA for the CDR3 is TGTGCCAGCCGAGGACAGGGCTTCGAGCAGTACTTC.

The V gene is TRBV25-1, the J gene TRBJ1-1, with D uncertain. The CDR3 loop spans 14 amino acids. The V end was cut by 7 bases, the J end by 3 bases, with 15 bases between. CDR1 is MGHDK and CDR2 is SYGVNS in the germline V gene. CDR3 protein: CASMTAGSYTEAFF. The CDR3, as DNA: TGTGCCAGCATGACTGCGGGGAGTTACACTGAAGCTTTCTTT.